Shown below are 24 T cell receptor beta chains from a single sample sequenced in a study of cytomegalovirus exposure and HLA in healthy donors (dated by TCRdb to the late 2010s). Library construction relied on the immunoSEQ multiplex PCR assay. The multiplex PCR relied on a mix of 60 forward primers for TCR Vbeta segments and 13 reverse primers for TCR Jbeta segments. TCRdb's version of the immuneACCESS table is confined to in-frame rearrangements and falls short of the full clone set. An unresolved V gene accounts for under half of the shortfall where checked; the remainder is of unknown origin. Per the sample table, the count is approximately 110,000 clones. The biggest ten clones account for about 0.93% of the sample. The sequenced sample was PBMCs. The receptors here all came from a young man in good health and CMV-seronegative.

V is TRBV29-1 and J is TRBJ2-2; TRBD2 aligns across 14 bases. V lost 7 bases, J lost 7 bases, and 11 bases stayed unmatched. The CDR3 extends over 16 amino acids. CDR1 SQVTM and CDR2 ANQGSEA come from the germline V gene. In nucleotides, the CDR3 is TGCAGCGCCGGAGGGACTAGCGGGAGAAGGGGCGGGGAGCTGTTTTTT. It codes for CSAGGTSGRRGGELFF.

The chain uses TRBV5-4 and TRBJ1-2; TRBD1 is a possible D gene (6 bases). The V end lost 4 bases, the J end lost 0 bases, and 10 bases lay between the germline ends. CDR3 length: 14 amino acids. Germline CDR1 and CDR2: SGHNT and YYREEE (reference sequence). The CDR3 DNA follows: TGTGCCAGCAGCGAGGACAGACCTAACTATGGCTACACCTTC. Protein product: CASSEDRPNYGYTF.

The chain joins TRBV28 to TRBJ1-5, with TRBD1 identical over 7 bases. CDR1 is MDHEN, CDR2 SYDVKM, per germline. This CDR3 is 13 amino acids long. The V segment lost 7 bases and the J segment 4 bases; nucleotides outside the gene matches: 4. The CDR3 is CASTWDRNQPQHF. The DNA for the CDR3 is TGTGCCAGCACATGGGACAGAAATCAGCCCCAGCATTTT.

The J gene is TRBJ1-1, the V gene TRBV13; tentative D call: TRBD1 (5 bases). This CDR3 spans 16 amino acids. CDR1 PRHDT and CDR2 FYEKMQ come from the germline V gene (reference sequence). Trimming shortened V by 3 bases and J by 1 base, and 15 bases separated the two germline ends. The CDR3 coding sequence is TGTGCCAGCAGCTTCACCTCCGGGGGGGGGAACACTGAAGCTTTCTTT. Its translation is CASSFTSGGGNTEAFF.

Details on this clone: Other DNA sequences within the sample encode an identical CDR3. This chain joins TRBV6-5 and TRBJ2-7, with D unclear. Germline assignment: CDR1 MNHEY and CDR2 SVGAGI. V lost 6 bases and J 0 bases, leaving 9 bases between the germline ends. The CDR3 has 13 residues. CDR3 DNA: TGTGCCAGCAGGTCGGTAACCTCCTACGAGCAGTACTTC. As protein: CASRSVTSYEQYF.

The V call is TRBV28, the J call TRBJ1-6, with TRBD1 identical over 10 bases. Germline values: CDR1 MDHEN, CDR2 SYDVKM. This CDR3 contains 13 residues. J gave up 7 bases and V 10 bases, and 4 bases lay outside the gene matches. The CDR3: CATQTGGNSPLHF. Written as DNA, the CDR3 is TGTGCCACTCAGACAGGGGGCAATTCACCCCTCCACTTT.

For the CDR3, the DNA is TGCGCCAGCAGCTTTAGCGGGGGACTCGAGCAGTACTTC. Protein sequence: CASSFSGGLEQYF. The V and J genes are TRBV5-1 and TRBJ2-7; 9 bases align to TRBD2. This CDR3 has 13 residues. Trimming took 2 bases from V and 6 from J; bases not matched to a gene: 3. Germline values: CDR1 SGHRS, CDR2 YFSETQ.

The chain recombines TRBV2 with TRBJ1-1; maybe TRBD1 (6 bases). The CDR3 has 14 amino acids. V gave up 6 bases and J gave up 4 bases, with 15 bases separating them. Germline V gene lookup returns CDR1 SNHLY and CDR2 FYNNEI. CDR3 residues: CASSATTGITEAFF. DNA of the CDR3: TGTGCCAGCAGCGCAACCACAGGGATCACTGAAGCTTTCTTT.

V is TRBV5-1 and J is TRBJ1-2; TRBD1 might be the D (5 bases). The CDR3 has 16 amino acids. Germline V gene data show CDR1 as SGHRS and CDR2 as YFSETQ. Trimming removed 0 bases at V and 0 bases at J, with 12 bases between. In DNA form, the CDR3 reads TGCGCCAGCAGCTTGGGCGGGGGAGAATCTAACTATGGCTACACCTTC. Its protein product is CASSLGGGESNYGYTF.

This chain joins TRBV5-8 and TRBJ1-5; D possibly corresponds to TRBD1 (6 bases). V gave up 0 bases and J gave up 3 bases, with 16 bases separating them. Germline-derived CDR1 and CDR2 are SGHTS and YDEGEE. The CDR3 totals 17 residues. CDR3 sequence: CASSLARTATVNQPQHF. The CDR3 DNA sequence: TGTGCCAGCAGCTTGGCCAGGACAGCCACAGTCAATCAGCCCCAGCATTTT.

The V and J genes are TRBV27 and TRBJ1-1; D unclear. This CDR3 has 12 residues. The germline V and J ends were trimmed by 7 bases and 5 bases, with 11 bases remaining between them. From germline, CDR1 is MNHEY and CDR2 SMNVEV (reference sequence). The CDR3 loop is CASTDLRTEAFF. The CDR3 DNA is TGTGCCAGCACCGACTTGCGGACTGAAGCTTTCTTT.

V is TRBV19 and J is TRBJ1-1; TRBD1 agrees at 8 bases. V lost 8 bases and J lost 5; bases outside the gene matches: 13. There are 15 residues in the CDR3. CDR1 is LNHDA, CDR2 SQIVND, per germline (reference sequence). The CDR3 sequence: CASFDDRGIDTEAFF. CDR3 nucleotide sequence: TGTGCCAGTTTCGATGACAGGGGAATAGATACTGAAGCTTTCTTT.

The J gene is TRBJ2-7, the V gene TRBV27, with TRBD1 identical over 7 bases. Germline CDR1 MNHEY, CDR2 SMNVEV (reference sequence). V shed 3 bases and J 0 bases; nucleotides not matched to a gene: 8. This CDR3 is built from 16 residues. CDR3 region: CASSFNRGILSYEQYF. CDR3 bases: TGTGCCAGCAGTTTTAACAGGGGTATACTCTCCTACGAGCAGTACTTC.

The chain links TRBV19 to TRBJ2-7, with D tentatively TRBD1 (6 bases). Trimming pared 5 bases from V and 0 bases from J, leaving 8 bases between. This CDR3 is 13 amino acids long. CDR1 and CDR2 (germline): LNHDA, SQIVND (reference sequence). CDR3 coding DNA: TGTGCCAGTAGTGCGGACAGCTCCTACGAGCAGTACTTC. Its translation is CASSADSSYEQYF.

The V call is TRBV6-5, the J call TRBJ1-1, with D perhaps matching TRBD1 (6 bases). Germline values: CDR1 MNHEY, CDR2 SVGAGI. Between the trimmed V and J ends, which lost 6 bases and 6 bases, there was a span of 17 bases. The CDR3 runs 14 residues. CDR3 nucleotides: TGTGCCAGCAGGTTCCTCGGGGGGGCACCTGAAGCTTTCTTT. This translates into CASRFLGGAPEAFF.

CDR3 nucleotide sequence: TGTGCCAGCGAACTGACAGGTAACACTGAAGCTTTCTTT. It specifies CASELTGNTEAFF. V and J are TRBV7-9 and TRBJ1-1, with TRBD1 as a possible D gene (6 bases). V was shortened by 8 bases and J by 2 bases, with 12 bases between the two germline ends. The V gene's germline CDR1 is SEHNR and CDR2 FQNEAQ (reference sequence). This CDR3 has 13 residues.

J is TRBJ1-1 and V is TRBV2, with 9 positions matching TRBD1. The junction had 33 bases not matched to a gene; V was cut back by 7 bases and J by 0 bases. Germline V gene lookup returns CDR1 SNHLY and CDR2 FYNNEI. This CDR3 has 24 residues. The DNA for the CDR3 is TGTGCCAGCACCCTAATCGTAGACCTATCGATAGAAACCGGGACAGGGTCCGTGAACACTGAAGCTTTCTTT. Translating gives CASTLIVDLSIETGTGSVNTEAFF.

The chain links TRBV27 to TRBJ1-2; D may be TRBD1 (6 bases). Trimming took 0 bases from V and 2 from J, leaving 7 bases between them. CDR1 is MNHEY and CDR2 is SMNVEV in the germline V gene (reference sequence). The CDR3 runs to 14 residues. CDR3 residues: CASSLSGQNYGYTF. As DNA, the CDR3 is TGTGCCAGCAGTTTATCGGGACAAAACTATGGCTACACCTTC.

This chain connects TRBV28 to TRBJ2-3; no definite D call. V dropped 6 bases and J dropped 5 bases, with 6 bases sitting between them. This CDR3 spans 11 amino acids. The germline V gene encodes CDR1 MDHEN and CDR2 SYDVKM. In DNA form, the CDR3 reads TGTGCCAGCAGATTACGAGATACGCAGTATTTT. Encoded protein: CASRLRDTQYF.

The CDR3 here is CASSISFGGGPETQYF. CDR3 coding DNA: TGTGCCAGTAGTATTAGTTTCGGGGGGGGCCCCGAGACCCAGTACTTC. The chain joins TRBV19 to TRBJ2-5, with TRBD2 matching over 8 bases. J lost 5 bases, V lost 3 bases, and 11 bases had no gene match. The CDR3 has 16 residues. Per germline, CDR1 LNHDA and CDR2 SQIVND (reference sequence).

The gene calls are TRBV19 and TRBJ2-1, with D perhaps matching TRBD2 (6 bases). Germline-derived CDR1 and CDR2 are LNHDA and SQIVND (reference sequence). The length of the CDR3 is 16 residues. V lost 3 bases to trimming and J lost 4 bases, with 16 bases between them. DNA for the CDR3: TGTGCCAGTAGTATGCGGTTTAGCGGAGAGTACAATGAGCAGTTCTTC. Its translation is CASSMRFSGEYNEQFF.

The V gene is TRBV5-1, the J gene TRBJ2-2; 7 positions agree with TRBD2. The CDR3 extends over 14 amino acids. The trim removed 0 bases at V and 7 bases at J, leaving 3 bases unmatched. Per the germline V gene, CDR1 is SGHRS and CDR2 is YFSETQ. CDR3 DNA sequence: TGCGCCAGCAGCTTGGCGGGAGGTGACGGGGAGCTGTTTTTT. Protein: CASSLAGGDGELFF. Combining the CDR3 with reference TRBV5-1 and TRBJ2-2 gives the whole variable domain KAGVTQTPRYLIKTRGQQVTLSCSPISGHRSVSWYQQTPGQGLQFLFEYFSETQRNKGNFPGRFSGRQFSNSRSEMNVSTLELGDSALYLCASSLAGGDGELFFGEGSRLTVL.

V and J are TRBV6-6 and TRBJ2-7; D call uncertain. V lost 5 bases and J lost 12, with 14 bases in between. The CDR3 covers 11 residues. The germline CDR1 and CDR2 sequences are MNHNY and SVGAGI (reference sequence). CDR3 amino acids: CASSQTWIMYF. CDR3 DNA: TGTGCCAGCAGTCAGACTTGGATTATGTACTTC.

This chain links TRBV9 with TRBJ1-6; D is possibly TRBD1 (5 bases). Germline CDR1 is SGDLS and CDR2 is YYNGEE. The V and J ends lost 4 bases and 5 bases respectively, with 16 bases between them. The CDR3 has 16 amino acids. The CDR3 here is CASSPRPGMDNSPLHF. CDR3 in DNA: TGTGCCAGCAGCCCCCGACCAGGGATGGATAATTCACCCCTCCACTTT.